This T cell receptor beta chain was obtained from a study of read filtering for tumor transcriptome and immune sequencing (TCRdb year 2020). About the study as a whole: The cohort consisted of roughly 18 male and approximately 15 female patients, with a mean age of approximately 66 years and an age range of about 40 to 90. Under revised international staging, about 8 patients fell into R-ISS I, 16 into R-ISS II and roughly 7 into R-ISS III. After DNase treatment, whole-transcriptome libraries were prepared with the TruSeq RNA Access Library Prep Kit. TCR-region mapped reads per sample ranged from about 4.05 to 10.27 million with IR-seq versus only about 75 to 1,400 with RNA-seq. Using the same bone marrow samples, the study compared TCR repertoires obtained by targeted immune repertoire sequencing with those obtained by bulk whole-transcriptome sequencing. As a main aim, a read-filtering strategy for immune repertoire data was addressed, with the specific question being whether clonotypes supported by a single read should be removed. Results and caveats for the whole study, not just this receptor: The correlation between IR-seq and RNA-seq shared clonotype proportions rose when single-read clonotypes were removed. Single-read clonotypes made up approximately 79% of clonotypes but only 3.5% to 4.5% of total reads in IR-seq, compared with approximately 70% of clonotypes and 44.6% of reads in RNA-seq. IR-seq captured clonotypes at much higher depth and more reliably than RNA-seq, and smaller IR-seq throughput sufficed to identify most shared clonotypes. Rather than purified T cells, the sorted CD138-negative fraction was a mixed bone marrow immune population.

V ends up 9 bases short and J 1 base short, with an unmatched junction base count of 3. The CDR1 and CDR2 encoded by the germline V gene are ENHRY and SYGVKD. The CDR3 holds 14 amino acids from the cysteine to the phenylalanine. Of all the DNA, just the CDR3 is kept, 42 bases in frame from base 1. Every patient had bone marrow sampled at the time of active disease. Isolation of bone marrow mononuclear cells was performed by Ficoll-Hypaque density gradient centrifugation. Myeloma plasma cells were removed and CD138-negative cells were obtained by negative selection following labeling with CD138 magnetic microbeads on a MACS separator. Flow cytometry on an Attune NxT with CD138 antibodies was used to check the purity of the isolated cells. Total RNA was extracted using TRIzol reagent and was quantified on a NanoDrop spectrophotometer. Paired RNA-seq and IR-seq were performed on the CD138-negative bone marrow sample of each patient.

The Immunoverse kit was used to build TCR libraries from about 400 ng RNA, with molecular barcoded adaptors covering alpha/delta and beta/gamma chains. TCR library preparation used the same RNA that went into transcriptome sequencing. An Illumina HiSeq 4000 with 2 x 150 cycles was used to sequence the TCR libraries. The authors' pipeline ran thus. TCR reads were aligned to human V, D, J and C references and assembled into CDR3 clonotypes with MiXCR, including quality filtering and error correction. The tcR package in R was used for analysis of clonotype counts and gene usage diversity. Raw mapping reads were checked after the RNA-seq reads had been mapped by STAR aligner version 2.5.3a onto the human GRCh37 genome. To test how sequencing depth affected the clonotypes detected, IR-seq fastq files were randomly downsampled with Seqtk 1.3. TCRdb trimmed public reads at Q25 via fastp, called clones via MiXCR and kept in-frame beta chains. For every CDR3 protein sequence, its rows merge into one entry that carries the most common genes and DNA. TCRdb assigned the V and J calls; the authors' analysis was not used. The sample yields roughly 90,000 distinct CDR3 sequences; roughly 21% were counted once. The ten largest account for approximately 10% of the sample.

Comment on this clonotype: Its cognate antigen has yet to be identified. A single base separates this from a much larger clone, so it may be a read error.

The chain couples TRBV10-3 to TRBJ2-3; 11 of the junction bases match TRBD2. The sequenced sample consisted of a population of CD138-negative cells sorted from bone marrow. The cell subset or site label, read with the paper, signifies: bone marrow mononuclear cells depleted of CD138+ plasma/myeloma cells by negative magnetic selection. This receptor was obtained from a donor aged 40 or older with multiple myeloma. The CDR3 reads as follows: CAILAGGGTDTQYF. The DNA sequence is as follows: TGTGCCATATTAGCGGGGGGGGGCACAGATACGCAGTATTTT.